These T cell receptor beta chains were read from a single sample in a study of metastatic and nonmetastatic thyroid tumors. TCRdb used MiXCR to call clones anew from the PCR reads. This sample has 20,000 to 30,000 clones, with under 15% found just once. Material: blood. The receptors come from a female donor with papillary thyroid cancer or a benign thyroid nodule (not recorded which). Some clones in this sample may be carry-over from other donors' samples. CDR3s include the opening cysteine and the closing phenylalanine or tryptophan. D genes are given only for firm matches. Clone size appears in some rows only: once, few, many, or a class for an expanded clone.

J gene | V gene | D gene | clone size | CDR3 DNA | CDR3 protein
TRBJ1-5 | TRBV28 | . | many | TGTGCCAGCAGTTTACCCCGGGACAACAATCAGCCCCAGCATTTT | CASSLPRDNNQPQHF
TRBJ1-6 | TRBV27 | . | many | TGTGCCAGCAGTTTAGTGTCCGGACAAGGGTCACCCCTCCACTTT | CASSLVSGQGSPLHF
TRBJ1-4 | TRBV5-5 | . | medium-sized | TGTGCCAGCAGCCCGGGGACCACAGGGCAGGGAGAAAAACTGTTTTTT | CASSPGTTGQGEKLFF
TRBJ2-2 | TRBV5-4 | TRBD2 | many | TGTGCCAGCAGCCTTAGCCCAAGCGGGGCGAACACCGGGGAGCTGTTTTTT | CASSLSPSGANTGELFF
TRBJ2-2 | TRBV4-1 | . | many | TGCGCCAGCAGCCAGTCCGGGATAGACACCGGGGAGCTGTTTTTC | CASSQSGIDTGELFF
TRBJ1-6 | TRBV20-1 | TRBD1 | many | TGCAGTGCTAGTTACGGGACAGAAAATTCACCCCTCCACTTT | CSASYGTENSPLHF
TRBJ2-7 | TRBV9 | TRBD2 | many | TGTGCCAGCAGCAGGGAGGGGTACGAGCAGTACTTC | CASSREGYEQYF
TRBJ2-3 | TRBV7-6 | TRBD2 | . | TGTGCCAGCAGCTCTGAAAGGGCGGGGGGAGATACGCAGTATTTT | CASSSERAGGDTQYF
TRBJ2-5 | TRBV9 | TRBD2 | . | TGTGCCAGCAGCGTACTCGGGACTAGCTCCCAAGAGACCCAGTACTTC | CASSVLGTSSQETQYF
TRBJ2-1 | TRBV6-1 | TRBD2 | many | TGTGCCAGCATCCCCAGACTAGCGGGAAGCTACAATGAGCAGTTCTTC | CASIPRLAGSYNEQFF
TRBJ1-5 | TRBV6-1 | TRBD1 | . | TGTGCCAGCAGTGAACCTCCGGGACAGGGGATTCAGCCCCAGCATTTT | CASSEPPGQGIQPQHF
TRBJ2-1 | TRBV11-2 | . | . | TGTGCCAGCAGCTTGGGGTCTTACAATGAGCAGTTCTTC | CASSLGSYNEQFF
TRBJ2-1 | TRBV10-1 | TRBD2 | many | TGCGCCAGCAGTTCCCTCAGGACTAGCGGGAGAGGCAATGAGCAGTTCTTC | CASSSLRTSGRGNEQFF
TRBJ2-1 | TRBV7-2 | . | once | TGTGCCAGCAGCTTACCGGGTGAAGGGAATGAGCAGTTCTTC | CASSLPGEGNEQFF
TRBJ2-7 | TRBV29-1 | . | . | TGCAGCGTGGCCCCAGGGTCAACCTACGAGCAGTACTTC | CSVAPGSTYEQYF
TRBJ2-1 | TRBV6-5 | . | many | TGTGCCAGCAGTTACTCGGCAGGGTGGAATGAGCAGTTCTTC | CASSYSAGWNEQFF
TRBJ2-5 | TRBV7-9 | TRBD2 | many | TGTGCCAGCAGCCCCATAGCGGGAGGAGCGGAGACCCAGTACTTC | CASSPIAGGAETQYF
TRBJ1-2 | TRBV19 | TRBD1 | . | TGTGCCAGACCCTCAAACCGGGACAGGGGGCACCGTAACTATGGCTACACCTTC | CARPSNRDRGHRNYGYTF
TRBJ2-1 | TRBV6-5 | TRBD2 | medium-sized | TGTGCCAGCAGTTACATAGTCCAGCGGGAGAGTTACAATGAGCAGTTCTTC | CASSYIVQRESYNEQFF
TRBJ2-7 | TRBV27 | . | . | TGTGCCAGCAGTGCGGCGGGCATCGATAACTACGAGCAGTACTTC | CASSAAGIDNYEQYF
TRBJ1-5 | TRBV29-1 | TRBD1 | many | TGCAGTGCCGGGACAGATAGCAATCAGCCCCAGCATTTT | CSAGTDSNQPQHF
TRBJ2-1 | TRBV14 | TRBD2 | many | TGTGCCAGCAGCCGGACTAGGTTCTACAATGAGCAGTTCTTC | CASSRTRFYNEQFF
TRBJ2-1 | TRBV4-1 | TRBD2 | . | TGCGCCAGCAGCCAAGATCGGGGGGAGGCCTACAATGAGCAGTTCTTC | CASSQDRGEAYNEQFF
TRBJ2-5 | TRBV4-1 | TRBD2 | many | TGCGCCAGCAGCCAAGGACTAGCGGGAGGGGCGACCCAGTACTTC | CASSQGLAGGATQYF
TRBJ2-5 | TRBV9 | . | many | TGTGCCAGCAGCGTAGAGGCAAGAATTAAAGAGACCCAGTACTTC | CASSVEARIKETQYF
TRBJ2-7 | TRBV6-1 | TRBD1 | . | TGTGCCGGACAGGGGGCGGGCTACGAGCAGTACTTC | CAGQGAGYEQYF
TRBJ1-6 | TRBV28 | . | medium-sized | TGTGCCAGCGACGAGGACCGGGATGGGTCACCCCTCCACTTT | CASDEDRDGSPLHF
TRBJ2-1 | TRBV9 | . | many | TGTGCCAGCAGCGTAGGTAGCTCCAAGGTCTACAATGAGCAGTTCTTC | CASSVGSSKVYNEQFF
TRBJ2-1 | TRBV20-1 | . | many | TGCAGTGCCCAGGATTGGGGGCCCAATGAGCAGTTCTTC | CSAQDWGPNEQFF
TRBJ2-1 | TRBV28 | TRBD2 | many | TGTGCCAGCAGTCCGACCCCGGGGACTAGTCCTACTACTCCGTACAATGAGCAGTTCTTC | CASSPTPGTSPTTPYNEQFF
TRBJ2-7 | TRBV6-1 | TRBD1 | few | TGTGCTAGTGCCCCCAGGGGGCGGCGTGAGCAGTACTTC | CASAPRGRREQYF
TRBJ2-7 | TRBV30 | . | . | TGTGCCTGGACCGGGGACATTCGCTACGAGCAGTACTTC | CAWTGDIRYEQYF
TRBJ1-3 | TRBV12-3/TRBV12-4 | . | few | TGTGCCAGCAGTGTGACAAGAGGAAACACCATATATTTT | CASSVTRGNTIYF
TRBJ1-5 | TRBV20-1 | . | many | TGCAGTGCTAGATTACCTACGAGCCGTCACTCTAGCAATCAGCCCCAGCATTTT | CSARLPTSRHSSNQPQHF
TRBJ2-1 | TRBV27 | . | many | TGTGCCAGCAGTTTTGGGGGGATCAATGAGCAGTTCTTC | CASSFGGINEQFF
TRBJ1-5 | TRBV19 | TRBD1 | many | TGTGCCAGTACCACAATAACAGGGGGGTACAATCAGCCCCAGCATTTT | CASTTITGGYNQPQHF
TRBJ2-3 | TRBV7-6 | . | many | TGTGCCAGCAGCTTAGGAGGGACTAGCACAGATACGCAGTATTTT | CASSLGGTSTDTQYF
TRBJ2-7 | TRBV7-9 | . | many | TGTGCCAGCAGCTTTGGCTTTCTGGCTGACGAGCAGTACTTC | CASSFGFLADEQYF
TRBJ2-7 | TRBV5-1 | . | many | TGCGCCAGCAGCTTGTCAGGACCCGGCTACGAGCAGTACTTC | CASSLSGPGYEQYF
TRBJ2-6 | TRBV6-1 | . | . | TGTGCCAGCAGTGAACAGGGGGGAGGCTCTTGGGCCAACGTCCTGACTTTC | CASSEQGGGSWANVLTF
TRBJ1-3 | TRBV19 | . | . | TGTGCCAGTAGTATCGGGGGACACACCATATATTTT | CASSIGGHTIYF
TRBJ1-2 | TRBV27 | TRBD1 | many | TGTGCCAGCAGTTTTAACTTCCGGACAGGGACTAACTATGGCTACACCTTC | CASSFNFRTGTNYGYTF
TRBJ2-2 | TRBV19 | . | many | TGTGCCAGTAGTTTCGGACGAGGCACCGGGGAGCTGTTTTTT | CASSFGRGTGELFF
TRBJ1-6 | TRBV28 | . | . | TGTGCCAGCAGTTTAGCCGGGGGCGCCGCTTCACCCCTCCACTTT | CASSLAGGAASPLHF
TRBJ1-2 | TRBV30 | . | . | TGTGCCTGGAGTGTTCGGCCAACCTGGGAGGGCTACACCTTC | CAWSVRPTWEGYTF
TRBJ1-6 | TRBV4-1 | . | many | TGCGCCCCCGCCAGGGTATGTTCACCCCTCCACTTT | CAPARVCSPLHF